Reported below is one T cell receptor (beta chain). Its antigen is currently unknown. This sample was taken from a study of T-cell memory formation after mild COVID-19. For the study at large: Largely donor-specific sequence clusters came from a couple of donors. The study's findings and limits: Some clones that responded turned up in pre-infection memory, which suggests that cross-reactive memory joined in. Among CD4+ contracting clones, most were CM and EM, and CD8+ ones EMRA.

The V end was cut by 3 bases, the J end by 3 bases, with 16 bases between. This CDR3 comprises 16 residues. Germline-derived CDR1 and CDR2 are SGDLS and YYNGEE. Barcoded TCR alpha and TCR beta cDNA libraries with UMIs came from 5'RACE using constant-segment primers. MiXCR, applied by TCRdb to the 5' RACE reads, yields one record per CDR3 protein. The repertoire holds 58,000 or so distinct CDR3 sequences, with roughly a quarter as singletons. The gene calls are TRBV9 and TRBJ2-1, with no clear D. This clonotype was obtained from a man younger than 35 who had mild COVID-19 (a few samples of this study predate the infection). Cell type and time point are not known. The sample comprised PBMCs or a T cell subset sorted from them (not recorded which). The CDR3 DNA sequence: TGTGCCAGCAGCGCGGGCGACGGATACCTCTACAATGAGCAGTTCTTC. This translates into CASSAGDGYLYNEQFF. Using reference TRBV9 and TRBJ2-1 for the parts outside the CDR3, the full variable domain is DSGVTQTPKHLITATGQRVTLRCSPRSGDLSVYWYQQSLDQGLQFLIQYYNGEERAKGNILERFSAQQFPDLHSELNLSSLELGDSALYFCASSAGDGYLYNEQFFGPGTRLTVL.